Presented here are 18 T cell receptor beta chains from one specimen sequenced in a study of response to subunit inactivated influenza vaccine. MiXCR, applied by TCRdb to the RT-PCR reads, yields one record per CDR3 protein. The sample lists a few hundred thousand distinct CDR3 sequences; less than 7.5% were seen once. Sequencing used PBMCs from blood, obtained around 25 months after vaccination. The receptors were gathered from a man aged 45 to 75 who received an inactivated influenza vaccine.

The chain couples TRBV7-8 to TRBJ2-5; D is possibly TRBD1 (5 bases). Germline CDR1 reads SGHVS; CDR2 reads FQNEAQ. The ends were cut back, 4 bases at V and 9 bases at J, with 9 bases in the middle. CDR3 length equals 11 residues. DNA of the CDR3: TGTGCCAGCAGCTCCGTAGGGGCCCAGTACTTC. The encoded protein is CASSSVGAQYF.

The table lists this clonotype with a few counts. V gene TRBV14 combines with J gene TRBJ1-6, with D possibly being TRBD1 (6 bases). V was shortened by 4 bases and J by 10 bases, with 8 bases between the two germline ends. Germline CDR1 reads SGHDN; CDR2 reads FVKESK. The CDR3 runs to 12 residues. The chain's CDR3 is CASSRQVSPLHF. In nucleotides, the CDR3 is TGTGCCAGCAGCCGACAGGTCTCACCCCTCCACTTT.

This clonotype turned up a few times. The gene calls are TRBV29-1 and TRBJ2-7, with D possibly being TRBD2 (7 bases). Trimming removed 1 base from V and 3 bases from J, with 16 bases in between. Germline V gene sequence: CDR1 SQVTM, CDR2 ANQGSEA. The CDR3 runs to 15 residues. The CDR3 loop is CSVEGWEGGIYEQYF. The CDR3 nucleotides are TGCAGCGTTGAAGGATGGGAGGGGGGAATCTACGAGCAGTACTTC.

This clonotype occurred many times. The rearrangement links TRBV4-1 to TRBJ2-7; D gene unclear. V dropped 0 bases and J dropped 4 bases, with 7 bases sitting between them. CDR1 is MGHRA and CDR2 is YSYEKL in the germline V gene. CDR3 length: 13 amino acids. The CDR3 sequence: CASSQDRIYEQYF. CDR3 sequence (DNA): TGCGCCAGCAGCCAAGATCGGATATACGAGCAGTACTTC.

This clonotype showed up just a few times. This chain connects TRBV4-2 to TRBJ2-3; D remains unclear. V lost 0 bases and J lost 2, with 6 bases in between. The germline gives CDR1 LGHNA, CDR2 YNFKEQ. The CDR3 is 14 amino acids. The CDR3 DNA sequence: TGTGCCAGCAGCCAAGATCAGGACACAGATACGCAGTATTTT. Translating gives CASSQDQDTDTQYF.

This clonotype was seen ten or more times. The CDR3 spells CASCQGIGTYNEQFF. In nucleotides, the CDR3 is TGTGCCAGCTGCCAGGGGATAGGGACCTACAATGAGCAGTTCTTC. The chain combines TRBV6-2 or TRBV6-3 with TRBJ2-1; weak D call: TRBD1 (6 bases). Germline V gene lookup returns CDR1 MNHEY and CDR2 SVGEGT. With 8 bases removed from V and 2 bases from J, the gap between germline ends came to 16 bases. The CDR3 extends over 15 amino acids.

This clonotype has only a few counts. The chain couples TRBV6-2 or TRBV6-3 to TRBJ2-5; D gene ambiguous. Germline-derived CDR1 and CDR2 are MNHEY and SVGEGT. The CDR3 is made up of 13 amino acids. Trimming cost V 3 bases and J 3 bases, with 8 bases left between them. The CDR3: CASSYGPKETQYF. CDR3 in DNA: TGTGCCAGCAGTTATGGGCCAAAAGAGACCCAGTACTTC.

This clonotype was recorded at least ten times. V and J are TRBV7-2 and TRBJ2-7; a weak D match, TRBD1 (5 bases). This CDR3 contains 15 residues. The germline V gene encodes CDR1 SGHTA and CDR2 FQGNSA. V dropped 5 bases and J dropped 6 bases, with 20 bases sitting between them. For the CDR3, the DNA is TGTGCCAGCAGCCCGCACAAGGGGTCATTCGGCGAGCAGTACTTC. Its protein is CASSPHKGSFGEQYF.

This clonotype was seen only a few times. The J gene is TRBJ1-2, the V gene TRBV7-2, with D maybe TRBD1 (6 bases). CDR3 length equals 15 residues. V gave up 5 bases and J gave up 9 bases, with 22 bases separating them. Germline V gives CDR1 SGHTA, CDR2 FQGNSA. The CDR3 DNA sequence: TGTGCCAGCAGCAAGGGCAGGGGAAATATGGATCGCTACACCTTC. Its translation: CASSKGRGNMDRYTF.

This clonotype was picked up many times. As DNA, the CDR3 is TGTGCCAGTAAGCTTTTAGGACAGGACAACACCGGGGAGCTGTTTTTT. Protein product: CASKLLGQDNTGELFF. The genes are TRBV19 and TRBJ2-2, with 7 bases that match TRBD1. V was clipped by 7 bases and J by 2 bases; unmatched bases: 10. In germline, CDR1 is LNHDA, CDR2 SQIVND (reference sequence). The length of the CDR3 is 16 residues.

Ten or more counts support this clonotype. The V call is TRBV5-1, the J call TRBJ1-1, with D unclear. The ends were cut back, 1 base at V and 1 base at J, with 8 bases in the middle. CDR1 and CDR2 (germline): SGHRS, YFSETQ. The CDR3 contains 14 residues. The CDR3 reads CASSLRAPNTEAFF. The CDR3 DNA reads as TGCGCCAGCAGCTTGAGGGCCCCGAACACTGAAGCTTTCTTT.

To note about this clonotype: A read error may account for a junction end that differs from germline. The rearrangement uses TRBV29-1 and TRBJ1-4, with D unresolved. CDR1 SQVTM and CDR2 ANQGSEA come from the germline V gene. The CDR3 is 10 residues long. In nucleotides, the CDR3 is TGCAGCGTTGAGGCCGAACGACGAGTTTTT. This gives the protein CSVEAERRVF.

This clonotype was counted ten times or more. The chain carries TRBV27 and TRBJ2-4, with D perhaps given as TRBD1 or TRBD2 (5 bases each). V was clipped by 5 bases and J by 9 bases, with 17 bases between them. This CDR3 is 14 amino acids long. Germline V CDR1 and CDR2: MNHEY, SMNVEV (reference sequence). CDR3 coding DNA: TGTGCCAGCAGTCCCGGGACCGAGGGTACCATTCAGTACTTC. Translation gives CASSPGTEGTIQYF.

This chain connects TRBV5-1 to TRBJ1-5, with 7 bases matching TRBD1. V trimming: 4 bases; J trimming: 1 base; junction bases outside the gene matches: 5. The CDR3 loop spans 15 amino acids. The germline V gene encodes CDR1 SGHRS and CDR2 YFSETQ. The CDR3 DNA follows: TGCGCCAGCAGCCCCGGGACAGAGAGCAATCAGCCCCAGCATTTT. Its translation is CASSPGTESNQPQHF.

This clonotype was detected a few times. CDR3 in amino acids: CASSLYLRGGNGYTF. CDR3 bases: TGTGCCAGCAGTTTATACCTCCGTGGGGGCAATGGCTACACCTTC. The chain has TRBV12-3 or TRBV12-4 and TRBJ1-2; a weak D match, TRBD1 (6 bases). V shed 2 bases and J shed 6 bases, with 16 bases lying between them. The CDR3 has 15 residues.

This clonotype was counted ten times or more. This CDR3 reads CASSSDRTDTQYF. In nucleotides, the CDR3 is TGTGCCAGCAGCTCAGACCGCACAGATACGCAGTATTTT. J is TRBJ2-3 and V is TRBV5-4; no clear D. V was cut by 3 bases and J by 1 base, with 6 bases left in between. Germline CDR1 SGHNT, CDR2 YYREEE (reference sequence). CDR3 length equals 13 residues.

The J gene is TRBJ2-3, the V gene TRBV5-1, with D unresolved. Trimming took off 0 bases at V and 2 bases at J, with 10 bases between the two ends. Germline V gives CDR1 SGHRS, CDR2 YFSETQ. This CDR3 is 15 amino acids long. The CDR3 DNA sequence: TGCGCCAGCAGCTTGGAGTCCCGACCCACAGATACGCAGTATTTT. Encoded protein: CASSLESRPTDTQYF.

The rearrangement joins TRBV7-2 to TRBJ1-1, with D perhaps matching TRBD1 (5 bases). The CDR3 covers 15 residues. Trimming removed 4 bases from V and 4 bases from J, with 16 bases in between. From germline, CDR1 is SGHTA and CDR2 FQGNSA. CDR3 coding DNA: TGTGCCAGCAGCTCCGCCAGGGTTTTGGGCACTGAAGCTTTCTTT. Translated, it gives CASSSARVLGTEAFF.